A single sample is the source of the 27 T cell receptor beta chains below, sequenced in a study of blood T cell repertoires in COVID-19 (dated by TCRdb to 2019 to 2021). The library was made by the immunoSEQ multiplex PCR assay. The source is immuneACCESS, and TCRdb retained only in-frame sequences with V and J called. Part of the clones is not carried over; for the studies checked, unresolved V genes explain less than half of this, and the remainder is unexplained. This sample holds around 170,000 clones; 80% were observed only once. The ten largest clones add up to approximately 15% of the sample. The sample comprised PBMCs or T cells enriched from blood (not recorded which). The receptor source for this set is a man aged 55-75 years who had been exposed to COVID-19.

The genes are TRBV25-1 and TRBJ2-3; D may be TRBD1 (6 bases). Trimming removed 6 bases from V and 0 bases from J, with 13 bases in between. The CDR3 sequence is 15 residues long. Per the germline V gene, CDR1 is MGHDK and CDR2 is SYGVNS. The CDR3 spells CASSSRGTSTDTQYF. The CDR3 DNA is TGTGCCAGCAGCTCGAGGGGGACAAGCACAGATACGCAGTATTTT.

The rearrangement joins TRBV19 to TRBJ1-5; D unclear. The V gene lost 7 bases and the J gene lost 3 bases, with 13 bases spanning the gap. The CDR3 runs 14 residues. Germline V gives CDR1 LNHDA, CDR2 SQIVND (reference sequence). In DNA form, the CDR3 reads TGTGCCAGTATAGACGGGTTGCCCAATCAGCCCCAGCATTTT. Translated: CASIDGLPNQPQHF.

In this sample, this clone turned up a few times. This chain joins TRBV19 and TRBJ2-1; the match to TRBD2 covers 11 bases. Germline V gives CDR1 LNHDA, CDR2 SQIVND (reference sequence). There are 17 residues in the CDR3. The junction had 5 bases not matched to a gene; V was cut back by 4 bases and J by 0 bases. Here the CDR3 DNA reads TGTGCCAGTAGTAAGGCTAGCGGGAGGACCTCCTACAATGAGCAGTTCTTC. This translates into CASSKASGRTSYNEQFF.

This chain links TRBV6-5 with TRBJ1-6; D remains unclear. CDR1 and CDR2 from the germline V gene are MNHEY and SVGAGI. This CDR3 spans 13 amino acids. Deletions cut 6 bases from V and 8 bases from J, with 11 bases between. The CDR3 spells CASRSQSYSPLHF. The CDR3 region has the DNA TGTGCCAGCAGATCCCAATCATATTCACCCCTCCACTTT.

V and J are TRBV19 and TRBJ1-5; D perhaps matches TRBD1 (6 bases). Trimming pared 3 bases from V and 0 bases from J, leaving 12 bases between. There are 16 residues in the CDR3. Per the germline V gene, CDR1 is LNHDA and CDR2 is SQIVND (reference sequence). CDR3 in DNA: TGTGCCAGTAGTATCGGAGGACAGAATAGCAATCAGCCCCAGCATTTT. This codes for CASSIGGQNSNQPQHF.

A single count supports this clone. The rearrangement uses TRBV5-1 and TRBJ2-7; 11 bases are shared with TRBD1. The V gene's germline CDR1 is SGHRS and CDR2 YFSETQ. The trim removed 4 bases at V and 5 bases at J, leaving 5 bases unmatched. The CDR3 extends over 14 amino acids. Written as DNA, the CDR3 is TGCGCCAGCAGCCTTGGGACAGGGGGTAACGAGCAGTACTTC. Residues: CASSLGTGGNEQYF.

This clone has just a few counts. The chain links TRBV6-5 to TRBJ2-2; maybe TRBD2 (6 bases). Germline assignment: CDR1 MNHEY and CDR2 SVGAGI. This CDR3 comprises 14 residues. Trimming took off 4 bases at V and 4 bases at J, with 10 bases between the two ends. The CDR3 loop is CASSWGLRTGELFF. For the CDR3, the DNA is TGTGCCAGCAGTTGGGGACTTCGCACCGGGGAGCTGTTTTTT.

The genes are TRBV11-2 and TRBJ2-3, with D possibly matching TRBD2 (7 bases). The length of the CDR3 is 14 residues. Germline V gene lookup returns CDR1 SGHAT and CDR2 FQNNGV. The V and J ends lost 3 bases and 2 bases respectively, with 9 bases between them. CDR3 amino acids: CASSFGGATDTQYF. CDR3 coding DNA: TGTGCCAGCAGCTTTGGGGGGGCCACAGATACGCAGTATTTT. Filled out from reference TRBV11-2 and TRBJ2-3, the complete variable domain reads EAGVAQSPRYKIIEKRQSVAFWCNPISGHATLYWYQQILGQGPKLLIQFQNNGVVDDSQLPKDRFSAERLKGVDSTLKIQPAKLEDSAVYLCASSFGGATDTQYFGPGTRLTVL.

The J gene is TRBJ2-7, the V gene TRBV7-8, with TRBD2 identical over 9 bases. The CDR3 is made up of 14 amino acids. Unmatched junction bases numbered 6, after V lost 6 bases and J lost 3 bases. The germline gives CDR1 SGHVS, CDR2 FQNEAQ. The CDR3 region has the DNA TGTGCCAGCAGGGTGCGGGAGGGATACTACGAGCAGTACTTC. It specifies CASRVREGYYEQYF.

V and J are TRBV27 and TRBJ1-5; 7 positions agree with TRBD1. In germline, CDR1 is MNHEY, CDR2 SMNVEV (reference sequence). V was clipped by 6 bases and J by 4 bases; unmatched bases: 6. The CDR3 is 14 residues long. The CDR3 DNA reads TGTGCCAGCAGAGCACAGGGGATGAATCAGCCCCAGCATTTT. It codes for CASRAQGMNQPQHF.

This clone was seen a handful of times. The chain uses TRBV9 and TRBJ2-2; tentatively, D is TRBD2 (5 bases). V was shortened by 6 bases and J by 5 bases, with 8 bases between the two germline ends. The length of the CDR3 is 12 residues. Germline V gene sequence: CDR1 SGDLS, CDR2 YYNGEE. The CDR3 sequence: CASTPGTGELFF. The CDR3 region has the DNA TGTGCCAGCACCCCGGGGACCGGGGAGCTGTTTTTT.

The rearrangement links TRBV18 to TRBJ2-5; 7 bases are a match to TRBD2. CDR1 KGHSH and CDR2 LQKENI come from the germline V gene. CDR3 length: 15 amino acids. The V gene end was trimmed by 2 bases and the J gene end by 5 bases; junction bases not matched to a gene: 8. The CDR3 DNA is TGTGCCAGCTCACCAACTGGGGAGGGTTCGGAGACCCAGTACTTC. It specifies CASSPTGEGSETQYF.

The chain couples TRBV20-1 to TRBJ1-5, with a tentative D call TRBD1 (5 bases). Between the trimmed V and J ends, which lost 3 bases and 0 bases, there was a span of 15 bases. The CDR3 is 16 residues long. Looked up from germline, CDR1 is DFQATT and CDR2 is SNEGSKA (reference sequence). CDR3 bases: TGCAGTGCTAGTCCTCCGGGGGGAGGTAGCAATCAGCCCCAGCATTTT. Translating gives CSASPPGGGSNQPQHF.

The chain uses TRBV10-1 and TRBJ2-7; 9 bases align to TRBD2. Germline-derived CDR1 and CDR2 are WNHNN and SYGVQD (reference sequence). Trimming took 6 bases from V and 7 from J; bases not matched to a gene: 10. CDR3 length: 14 residues. The CDR3 coding sequence is TGCGCCAGCAGCTCCGCGGGAGGGGGCGCGGAGCAGTACTTC. The encoded protein is CASSSAGGGAEQYF.

DNA for the CDR3: TGTGCCTGGAGTTTGACCGGGACAGGGACTCGCGAGCAGTACTTC. It encodes CAWSLTGTGTREQYF. The chain has TRBV30 and TRBJ2-7, with TRBD1 matching 9 bases. V trimming: 2 bases; J trimming: 6 bases; junction bases outside the gene matches: 11. CDR1 GTSNPN and CDR2 SVGIG come from the germline V gene (reference sequence). The CDR3 loop spans 15 amino acids.

The CDR3 sequence is CASSLPGGSWYEQYF. The CDR3 coding sequence is TGCGCCAGCAGCTTGCCTGGGGGGAGTTGGTACGAGCAGTACTTC. This chain links TRBV5-1 with TRBJ2-7; TRBD2 might be the D (6 bases). Germline V gives CDR1 SGHRS, CDR2 YFSETQ. V was shortened by 1 base and J by 4 bases, with 15 bases between the two germline ends. The CDR3 loop spans 15 amino acids.

This clone was observed at least ten times. The genes are TRBV11-3 and TRBJ2-1, with TRBD2 matching 10 bases. The germline CDR1 and CDR2 sequences are SGHNT and YENEEA. V was pared by 1 base and J by 8 bases, with 5 bases of the junction left unmatched. This CDR3 comprises 15 residues. CDR3 coding DNA: TGTGCCAGCAGCTTAGGGGCTAGCGGGAGCTATGAGCAGTTCTTC. Its protein is CASSLGASGSYEQFF.

In DNA form, the CDR3 reads TGTGCCATCAGTGCGACGGGACAGGGGTTTGGCTACACCTTC. As protein: CAISATGQGFGYTF. V usage is TRBV10-3 and J usage is TRBJ1-2, with 10 bases aligning to TRBD1. Per the germline V gene, CDR1 is ENHRY and CDR2 is SYGVKD. The CDR3 runs to 14 residues. V was clipped by 4 bases and J by 7 bases; unmatched bases: 6.

The chain uses TRBV6-5 and TRBJ1-5, with 8 bases matching TRBD1. Looked up from germline, CDR1 is MNHEY and CDR2 is SVGAGI. V trimming: 5 bases; J trimming: 4 bases; junction bases outside the gene matches: 7. CDR3 length: 15 residues. The CDR3 DNA follows: TGTGCCAGCAGTCCCCAGGGGGACAGGAATCAGCCCCAGCATTTT. Protein: CASSPQGDRNQPQHF.

The sample holds one count of this clone. V and J are TRBV9 and TRBJ2-1, with TRBD2 identical over 14 bases. Looked up from germline, CDR1 is SGDLS and CDR2 is YYNGEE. The CDR3 totals 17 residues. The J segment lost 5 bases and the V segment lost 0 bases, leaving 4 bases of the junction unmatched. CDR3 sequence (DNA): TGTGCCAGCAGCGTAGGGACTAGCGGGAGGTCTAACAATGAGCAGTTCTTC. This sequence encodes CASSVGTSGRSNNEQFF. Looking up the rest from reference TRBV9 and TRBJ2-1 gives the full variable domain: DSGVTQTPKHLITATGQRVTLRCSPRSGDLSVYWYQQSLDQGLQFLIQYYNGEERAKGNILERFSAQQFPDLHSELNLSSLELGDSALYFCASSVGTSGRSNNEQFFGPGTRLTVL.

The chain carries TRBV11-2 and TRBJ2-5; weak D call: TRBD2 (5 bases). Looked up from germline, CDR1 is SGHAT and CDR2 is FQNNGV. The CDR3 length is 15 residues. The V and J ends lost 5 bases and 5 bases respectively, with 18 bases between them. The CDR3 reads CASSPSGMGGETQYF. CDR3 coding DNA: TGTGCCAGCAGCCCGAGCGGAATGGGTGGGGAGACCCAGTACTTC.

The chain has TRBV6-1 and TRBJ2-7; TRBD2 agrees at 12 bases. There are 15 residues in the CDR3. The ends lost 3 bases at V and 1 base at J; junction bases unmatched: 1. The germline CDR1 and CDR2 sequences are MNHNS and SASEGT. Written as DNA, the CDR3 is TGTGCCAGCAGTGAGACTAGCGGGAGTTCCTACGAGCAGTACTTC. It is translated as CASSETSGSSYEQYF.

This clone was picked up one time. DNA of the CDR3: TGTGCCAGTAGTATGATCGGTGGTACTGGCTACACCTTC. This gives the protein CASSMIGGTGYTF. The V and J genes are TRBV19 and TRBJ1-2; D is ambiguous. Trimming removed 3 bases at V and 7 bases at J, with 12 bases between. Germline CDR1 reads LNHDA; CDR2 reads SQIVND (reference sequence). This CDR3 is built from 13 residues.

A note on this clone: Other DNA variants within this sample encode the same CDR3. The chain carries TRBV5-1 and TRBJ2-4, with 7 bases that match TRBD2. Germline V gene lookup returns CDR1 SGHRS and CDR2 YFSETQ. J was trimmed by 4 bases and V by 3 bases; bases with no gene match: 7. CDR3 length equals 15 residues. As DNA, the CDR3 is TGCGCCAGCAGCTCCGTTTCTAGCGGTAAAAACATTCAGTACTTC. This codes for CASSSVSSGKNIQYF.

The chain employs TRBV30 and TRBJ1-1; 7 nucleotides align to TRBD1. After removal of 3 bases from V and 6 bases from J, the junction contained 4 bases not matched to a gene. This CDR3 spans 12 amino acids. From germline, CDR1 is GTSNPN and CDR2 SVGIG (reference sequence). DNA of the CDR3: TGTGCCTGGAGGGGGACAGAATCTGAAGCTTTCTTT. The encoded protein is CAWRGTESEAFF.

The table lists this clone with a count of one. CDR3 nucleotides: TGTGCCAGCAGCGTTGGACAGGGGGATGGAAACACCATATATTTT. Its translation: CASSVGQGDGNTIYF. The chain links TRBV5-6 to TRBJ1-3; 10 positions agree with TRBD1. The CDR3 runs to 15 residues. After removal of 4 bases from V and 3 bases from J, the junction contained 4 bases not matched to a gene. The germline V gene encodes CDR1 SGHDT and CDR2 YYEEEE.

V usage is TRBV15 and J usage is TRBJ1-4, with unresolved D. The CDR3 contains 14 residues. The germline gives CDR1 LNHNV, CDR2 YYDKDF (reference sequence). V gave up 1 base and J gave up 3 bases, with 6 bases separating them. As DNA, the CDR3 is TGTGCCACCAGCAGAGGGGGAGCTAATGAAAAACTGTTTTTT. Amino acids: CATSRGGANEKLFF.